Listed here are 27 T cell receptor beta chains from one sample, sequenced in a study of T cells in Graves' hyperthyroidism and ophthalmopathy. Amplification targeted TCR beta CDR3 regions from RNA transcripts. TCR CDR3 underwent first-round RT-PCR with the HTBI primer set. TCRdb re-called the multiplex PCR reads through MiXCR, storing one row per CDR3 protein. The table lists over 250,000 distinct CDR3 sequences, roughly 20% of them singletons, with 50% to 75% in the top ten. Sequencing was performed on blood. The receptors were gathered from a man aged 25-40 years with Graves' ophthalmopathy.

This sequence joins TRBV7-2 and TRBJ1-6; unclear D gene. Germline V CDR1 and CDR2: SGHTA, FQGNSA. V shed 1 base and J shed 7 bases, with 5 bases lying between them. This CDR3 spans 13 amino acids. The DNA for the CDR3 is TGTGCCAGCAGCTTAGTGTGGAATTCACCCCTCCACTTT. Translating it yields CASSLVWNSPLHF. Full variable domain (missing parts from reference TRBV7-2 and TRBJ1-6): GAGVSQSPSNKVTEKGKDVELRCDPISGHTALYWYRQSLGQGLEFLIYFQGNSAPDKSGLPSDRFSAERTGGSVSTLTIQRTQQEDSAVYLCASSLVWNSPLHFGNGTRLTVT.

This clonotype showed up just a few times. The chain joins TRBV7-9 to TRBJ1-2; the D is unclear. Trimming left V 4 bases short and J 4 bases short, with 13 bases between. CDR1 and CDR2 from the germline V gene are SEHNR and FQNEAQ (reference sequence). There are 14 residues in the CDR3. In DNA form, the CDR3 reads TGTGCCAGCAGCTCCCCTTCTTTGGGCTATGGCTACACCTTC. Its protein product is CASSSPSLGYGYTF.

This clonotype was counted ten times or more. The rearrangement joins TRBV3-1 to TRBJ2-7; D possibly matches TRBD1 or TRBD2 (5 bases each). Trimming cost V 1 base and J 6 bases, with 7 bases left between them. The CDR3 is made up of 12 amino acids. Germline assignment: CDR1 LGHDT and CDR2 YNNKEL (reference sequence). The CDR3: CASSQGGIEQYF. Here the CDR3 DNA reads TGTGCCAGCAGCCAAGGGGGGATCGAGCAGTACTTC.

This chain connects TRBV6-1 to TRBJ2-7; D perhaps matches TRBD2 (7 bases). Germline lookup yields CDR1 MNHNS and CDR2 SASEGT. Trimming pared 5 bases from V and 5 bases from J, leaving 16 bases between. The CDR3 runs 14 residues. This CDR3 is CASSWGGGRDEQYF. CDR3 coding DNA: TGTGCCAGCAGTTGGGGGGGGGGGCGCGACGAGCAGTACTTC.

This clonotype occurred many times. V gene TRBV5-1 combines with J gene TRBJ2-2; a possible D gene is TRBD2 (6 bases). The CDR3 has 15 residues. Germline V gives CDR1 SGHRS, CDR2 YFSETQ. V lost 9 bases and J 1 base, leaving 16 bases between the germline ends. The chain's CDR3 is CATQPGLLNTGELFF. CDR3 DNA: TGCGCCACCCAACCTGGACTACTGAACACCGGGGAGCTGTTTTTT.

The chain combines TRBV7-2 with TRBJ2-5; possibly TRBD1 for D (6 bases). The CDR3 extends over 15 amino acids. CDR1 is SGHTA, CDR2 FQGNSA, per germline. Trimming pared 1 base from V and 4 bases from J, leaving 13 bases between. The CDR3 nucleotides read TGTGCCAGCAGCTTAGATTACCAGGGGTCAGAGACCCAGTACTTC. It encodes CASSLDYQGSETQYF.

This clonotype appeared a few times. The CDR3 protein is CASSLAVGLAGEQFF. The CDR3 DNA reads TGTGCCAGCAGCTTAGCGGTAGGGCTAGCCGGTGAGCAGTTCTTC. The chain combines TRBV7-6 with TRBJ2-1; TRBD2 might be the D (5 bases). V lost 0 bases, J lost 9 bases, and 15 bases lay in between. This CDR3 is built from 15 residues. CDR1 is SGHVS, CDR2 FNYEAQ, per germline.

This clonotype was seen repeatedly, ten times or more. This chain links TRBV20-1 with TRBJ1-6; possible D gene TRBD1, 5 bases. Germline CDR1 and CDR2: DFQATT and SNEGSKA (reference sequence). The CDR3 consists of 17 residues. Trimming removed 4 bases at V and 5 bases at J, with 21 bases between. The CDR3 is CSAMAQGPHKNNSPLHF. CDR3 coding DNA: TGCAGTGCTATGGCCCAGGGCCCTCACAAGAATAATTCACCCCTCCACTTT.

Written as DNA, the CDR3 is TGTGCCAGCAGTTTGCCGCTGAGGCAGATACATGGCTACACCTTC. As protein: CASSLPLRQIHGYTF. The genes are TRBV28 and TRBJ1-2; D gene ambiguous. Looked up from germline, CDR1 is MDHEN and CDR2 is SYDVKM. The CDR3 runs 15 residues. Trimming pared 3 bases from V and 6 bases from J, leaving 17 bases between.

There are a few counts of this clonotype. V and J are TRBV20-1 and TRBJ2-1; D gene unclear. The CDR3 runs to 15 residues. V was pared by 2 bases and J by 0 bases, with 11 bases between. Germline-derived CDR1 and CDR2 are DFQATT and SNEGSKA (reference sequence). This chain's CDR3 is CSARKSLYSYNEQFF. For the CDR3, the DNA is TGCAGTGCTAGAAAATCCCTTTACTCCTACAATGAGCAGTTCTTC.

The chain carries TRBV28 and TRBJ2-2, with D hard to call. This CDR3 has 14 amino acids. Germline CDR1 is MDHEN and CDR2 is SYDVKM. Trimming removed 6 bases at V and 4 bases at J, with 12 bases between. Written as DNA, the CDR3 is TGTGCCAGCAGCGTAGCCGGTACCACCGGGGAGCTGTTTTTT. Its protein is CASSVAGTTGELFF.

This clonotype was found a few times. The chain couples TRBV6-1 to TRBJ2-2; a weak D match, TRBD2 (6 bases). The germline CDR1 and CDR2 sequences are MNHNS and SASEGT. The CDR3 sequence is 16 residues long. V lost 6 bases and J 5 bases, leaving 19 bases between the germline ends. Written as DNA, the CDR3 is TGTGCCAGCAGCCATTCTGGGGGGAGGAGGACCGGGGAGCTGTTTTTT. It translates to CASSHSGGRRTGELFF.

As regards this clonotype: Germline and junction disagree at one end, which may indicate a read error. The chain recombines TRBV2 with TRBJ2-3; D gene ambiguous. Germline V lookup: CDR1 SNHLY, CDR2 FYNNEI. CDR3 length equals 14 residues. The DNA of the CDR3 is TGTGCCAGCAGAGAAGGTATAAACGGGGATACGCAGTATTTT. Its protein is CASREGINGDTQYF.

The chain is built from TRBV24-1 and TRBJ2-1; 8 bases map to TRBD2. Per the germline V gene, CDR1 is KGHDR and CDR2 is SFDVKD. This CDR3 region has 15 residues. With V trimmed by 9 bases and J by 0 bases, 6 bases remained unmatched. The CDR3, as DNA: TGTGCCACCTCGACGCGGGAGGACTCCTACAATGAGCAGTTCTTC. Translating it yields CATSTREDSYNEQFF.

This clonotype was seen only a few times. The CDR3 DNA is TGCAGCGTTGAAGGACAGGGGGGGACCGTTTACAATGAGCAGTTCTTC. Translating gives CSVEGQGGTVYNEQFF. The chain employs TRBV29-1 and TRBJ2-1; TRBD1 agrees at 9 bases. V lost 1 base to trimming and J lost 4 bases; unmatched junction nucleotides: 8. This CDR3 comprises 16 residues. Germline V gene data show CDR1 as SQVTM and CDR2 as ANQGSEA.

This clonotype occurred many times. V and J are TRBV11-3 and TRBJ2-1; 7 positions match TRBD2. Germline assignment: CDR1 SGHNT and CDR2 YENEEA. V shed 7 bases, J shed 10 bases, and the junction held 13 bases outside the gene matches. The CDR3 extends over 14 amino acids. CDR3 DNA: TGTGCCAGCACCCTTAGCGGGCCCGGTGGGGAGCAGTTCTTC. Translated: CASTLSGPGGEQFF.

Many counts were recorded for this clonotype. The CDR3 sequence is CASGETEAFF. CDR3 in DNA: TGTGCCAGCGGAGAAACTGAAGCTTTCTTT. The chain couples TRBV2 to TRBJ1-1; D not resolved. Germline-derived CDR1 and CDR2 are SNHLY and FYNNEI. V was trimmed by 8 bases and J by 5 bases, leaving 6 bases between them. CDR3 length: 10 residues.

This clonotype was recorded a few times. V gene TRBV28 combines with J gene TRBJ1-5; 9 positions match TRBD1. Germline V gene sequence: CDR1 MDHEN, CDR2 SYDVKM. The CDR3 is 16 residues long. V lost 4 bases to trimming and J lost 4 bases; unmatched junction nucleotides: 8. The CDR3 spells CASSWSGGQGNQPQHF. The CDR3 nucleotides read TGTGCCAGCAGTTGGTCCGGGGGACAGGGTAATCAGCCCCAGCATTTT.

The CDR3 DNA sequence: TGTGCCTGGAGTGCCCCAGACCGCCTAGGACATGGTGGCTACACCTTC. Protein sequence: CAWSAPDRLGHGGYTF. V usage is TRBV30 and J usage is TRBJ1-2; possibly TRBD1 for D (5 bases). V lost 1 base, J lost 7 bases, and 22 bases lay in between. The CDR3 extends over 16 amino acids. Germline V CDR1 and CDR2: GTSNPN, SVGIG (reference sequence).

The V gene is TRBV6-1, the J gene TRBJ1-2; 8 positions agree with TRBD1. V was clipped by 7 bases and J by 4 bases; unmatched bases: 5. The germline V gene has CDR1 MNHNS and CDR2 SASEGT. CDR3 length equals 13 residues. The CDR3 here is CASNTQGAYGYTF. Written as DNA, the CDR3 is TGTGCCAGCAATACTCAGGGGGCCTATGGCTACACCTTC.

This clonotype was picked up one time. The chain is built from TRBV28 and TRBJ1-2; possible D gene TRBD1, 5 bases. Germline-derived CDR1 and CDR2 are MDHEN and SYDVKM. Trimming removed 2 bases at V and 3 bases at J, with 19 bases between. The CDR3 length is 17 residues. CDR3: CASSLRGTGPSYYGYTF. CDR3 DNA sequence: TGTGCCAGCAGTTTACGTGGGACGGGCCCCAGTTACTATGGCTACACCTTC.

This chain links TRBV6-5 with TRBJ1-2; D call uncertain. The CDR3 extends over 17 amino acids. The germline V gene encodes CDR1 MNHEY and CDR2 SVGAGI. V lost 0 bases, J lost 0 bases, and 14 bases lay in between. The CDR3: CASSYSRKGVANYGYTF. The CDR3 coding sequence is TGTGCCAGCAGTTACTCGCGAAAGGGCGTCGCTAACTATGGCTACACCTTC.

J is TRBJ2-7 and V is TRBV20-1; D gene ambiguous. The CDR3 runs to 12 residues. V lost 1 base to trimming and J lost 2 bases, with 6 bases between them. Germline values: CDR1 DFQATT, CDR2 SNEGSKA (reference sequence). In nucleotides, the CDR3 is TGCAGTGCTAGAGGGTCACCCTACGAGCAGTACTTC. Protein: CSARGSPYEQYF.

The chain's CDR3 is CASTPQGDTQYF. The CDR3 DNA reads TGTGCCAGCACCCCTCAGGGAGATACGCAGTATTTT. The V call is TRBV5-5, the J call TRBJ2-3; D is possibly TRBD1 (5 bases). CDR1 is SGHKS, CDR2 YYEKEE, per germline (reference sequence). Trimming took off 6 bases at V and 5 bases at J, with 10 bases between the two ends. This CDR3 has 12 residues.

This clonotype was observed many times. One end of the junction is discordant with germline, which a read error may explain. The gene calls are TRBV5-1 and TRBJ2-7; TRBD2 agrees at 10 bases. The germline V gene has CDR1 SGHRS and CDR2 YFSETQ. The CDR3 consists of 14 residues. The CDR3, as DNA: TGTGCCAGCAGTTTAGCGGGGGGCTCCTACGAGCAGTACTTC. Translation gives CASSLAGGSYEQYF. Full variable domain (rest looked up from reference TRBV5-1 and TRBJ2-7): KAGVTQTPRYLIKTRGQQVTLSCSPISGHRSVSWYQQTPGQGLQFLFEYFSETQRNKGNFPGRFSGRQFSNSRSEMNVSTLELGDSALYLCASSLAGGSYEQYFGPGTRLTVT.

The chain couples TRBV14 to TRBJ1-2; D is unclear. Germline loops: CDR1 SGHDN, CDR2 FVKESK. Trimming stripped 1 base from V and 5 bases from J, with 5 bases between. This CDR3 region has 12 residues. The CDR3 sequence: CASSQGVYGYTF. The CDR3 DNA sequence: TGTGCCAGCAGCCAAGGGGTATATGGCTACACCTTC.

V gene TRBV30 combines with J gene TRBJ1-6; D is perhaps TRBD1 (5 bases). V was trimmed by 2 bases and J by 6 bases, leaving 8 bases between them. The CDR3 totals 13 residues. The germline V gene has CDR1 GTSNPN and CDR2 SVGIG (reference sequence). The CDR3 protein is CAWSRDGNSPLHF. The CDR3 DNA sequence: TGTGCCTGGAGTAGGGACGGTAATTCACCCCTCCACTTT.